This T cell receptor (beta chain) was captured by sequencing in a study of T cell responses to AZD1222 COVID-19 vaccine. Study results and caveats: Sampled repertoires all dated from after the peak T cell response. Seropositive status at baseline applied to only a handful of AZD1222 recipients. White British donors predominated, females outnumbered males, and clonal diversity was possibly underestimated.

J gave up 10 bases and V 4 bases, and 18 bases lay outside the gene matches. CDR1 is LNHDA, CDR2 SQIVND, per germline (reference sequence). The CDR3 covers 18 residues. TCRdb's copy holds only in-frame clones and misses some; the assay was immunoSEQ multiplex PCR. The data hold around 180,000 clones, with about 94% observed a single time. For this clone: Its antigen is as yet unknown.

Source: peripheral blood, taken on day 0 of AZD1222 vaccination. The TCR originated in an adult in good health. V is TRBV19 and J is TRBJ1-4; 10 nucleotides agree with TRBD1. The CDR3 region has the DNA TGTGCCAGTAGTACCGAAGGAGGTGCGTGGGACAGGGGTGGAAAACTGTTTTTT. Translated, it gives CASSTEGGAWDRGGKLFF.